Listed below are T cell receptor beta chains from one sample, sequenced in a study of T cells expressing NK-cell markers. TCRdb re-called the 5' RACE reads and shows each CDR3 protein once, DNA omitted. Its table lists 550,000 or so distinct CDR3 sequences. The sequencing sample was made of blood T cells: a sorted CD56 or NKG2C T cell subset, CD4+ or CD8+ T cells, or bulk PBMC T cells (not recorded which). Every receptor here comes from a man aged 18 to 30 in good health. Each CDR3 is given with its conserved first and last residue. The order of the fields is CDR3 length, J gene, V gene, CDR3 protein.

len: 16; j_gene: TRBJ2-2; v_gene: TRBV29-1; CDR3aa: CSVSPRLAGNTGELFF
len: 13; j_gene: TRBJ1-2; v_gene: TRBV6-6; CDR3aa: CASSYATYPGYTF
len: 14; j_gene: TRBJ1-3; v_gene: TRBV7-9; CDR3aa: CASSPIGRRNTIYF
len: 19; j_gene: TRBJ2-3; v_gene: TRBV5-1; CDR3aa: CASSSGLAGGVLPTDTQYF
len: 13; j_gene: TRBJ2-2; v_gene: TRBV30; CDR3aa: CALDREDTGELFF
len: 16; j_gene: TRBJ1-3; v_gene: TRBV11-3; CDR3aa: CASSLDLSAGGNTIYF
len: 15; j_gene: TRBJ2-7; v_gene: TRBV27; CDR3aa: CASSSLGTPTYEQYF
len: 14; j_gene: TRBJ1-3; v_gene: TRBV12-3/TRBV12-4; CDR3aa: CASSTTGTGNTIYF
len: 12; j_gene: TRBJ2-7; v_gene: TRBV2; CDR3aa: CASSEGLDRQYF
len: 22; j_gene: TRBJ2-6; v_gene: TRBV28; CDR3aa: CASSLGTQGRKAIPLGANVLTF
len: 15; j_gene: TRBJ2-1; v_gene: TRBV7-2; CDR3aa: CASSPQALANNEQFF
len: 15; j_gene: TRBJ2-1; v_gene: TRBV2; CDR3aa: CASSEAWSRYNEQFF
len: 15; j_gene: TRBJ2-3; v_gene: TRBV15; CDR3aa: CATSEGLAGPDTQYF
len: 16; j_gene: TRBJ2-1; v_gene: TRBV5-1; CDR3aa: CASSPYGGVSFDEQFF
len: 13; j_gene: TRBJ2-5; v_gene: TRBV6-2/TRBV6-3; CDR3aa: CASSLPYQETQYF
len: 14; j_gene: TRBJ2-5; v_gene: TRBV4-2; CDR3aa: CASSHPSGGETQYF
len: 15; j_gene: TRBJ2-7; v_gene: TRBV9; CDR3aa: CASSGEGLAGYEQYF
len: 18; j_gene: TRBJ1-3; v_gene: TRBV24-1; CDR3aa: CATSDAVPKPSNGNTIYF
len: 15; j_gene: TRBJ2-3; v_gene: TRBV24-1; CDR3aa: CATSDHAGFTDTQYF
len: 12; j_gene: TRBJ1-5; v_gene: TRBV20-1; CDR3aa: CSARKSNQPQHF
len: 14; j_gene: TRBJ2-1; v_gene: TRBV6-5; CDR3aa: CASRRQVSYNEQFF
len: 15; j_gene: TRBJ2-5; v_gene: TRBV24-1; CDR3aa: CATSDERGPGETQYF
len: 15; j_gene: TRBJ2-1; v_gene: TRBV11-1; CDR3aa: CASRISGTSYNQQFF
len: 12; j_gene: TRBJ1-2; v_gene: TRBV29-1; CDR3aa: CSVATGQNGYTF
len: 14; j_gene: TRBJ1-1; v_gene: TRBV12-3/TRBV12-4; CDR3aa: CASNLSGGNTEAFF
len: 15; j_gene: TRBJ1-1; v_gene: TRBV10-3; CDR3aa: CAISESYRGDTEAFF